The present TCR beta chain was sequenced within a study of tumor-infiltrating lymphocytes in localized non-small cell lung cancer. With 8 bases removed from V and 6 bases from J, the gap between germline ends came to 16 bases. Germline assignment: CDR1 MNHNS and CDR2 SASEGT. The CDR3 is 14 amino acids. Concerning this clone itself: The antigen is not known.

Here immunoSEQ multiplex PCR was the method, and the copy in TCRdb shows in-frame clones only, minus some. The table has 25,000 to 30,000 clones, 70% to 90% seen once. Study results and caveats: Not all patients were TCR sequenced, owing to tissue quantity. T-cell fraction did not differ between immunotypes IM1 and IM2. Higher tumor T cell infiltration than in uninvolved lung was supported by TCRbeta sequencing.

The clonotype comes from a human donor with non-small cell lung cancer. Specimen: lung tumor tissue. The chain has TRBV6-1 and TRBJ1-4; TRBD1 might be the D (5 bases). CDR3: CASVGKGAHEKLFF. CDR3 coding DNA: TGTGCCAGCGTCGGCAAAGGGGCGCATGAAAAACTGTTTTTT.